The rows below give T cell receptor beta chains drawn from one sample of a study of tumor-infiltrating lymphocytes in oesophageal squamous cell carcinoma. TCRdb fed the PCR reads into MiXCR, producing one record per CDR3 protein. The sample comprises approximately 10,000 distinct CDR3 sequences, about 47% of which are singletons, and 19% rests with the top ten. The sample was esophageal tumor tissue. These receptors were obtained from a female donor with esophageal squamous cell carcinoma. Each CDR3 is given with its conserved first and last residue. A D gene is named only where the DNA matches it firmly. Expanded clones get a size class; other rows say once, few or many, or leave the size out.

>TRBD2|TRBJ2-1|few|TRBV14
CASSQGLAGATGAYEQFF
TGTGCCAGCAGCCAAGGACTAGCGGGGGCAACCGGGGCCTACGAGCAGTTCTTC
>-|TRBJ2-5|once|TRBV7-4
CASSPRAGAEETQYF
TGTGCCAGCAGCCCAAGGGCAGGGGCGGAAGAGACCCAGTACTTC
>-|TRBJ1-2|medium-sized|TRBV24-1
CATSDSIRDGYTF
TGTGCCACCAGTGATTCGATCAGGGATGGCTACACCTTC
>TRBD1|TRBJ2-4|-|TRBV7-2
CASSPDRAEAKNIQYF
TGTGCCAGCAGCCCAGACAGGGCGGAGGCCAAAAACATTCAGTACTTC
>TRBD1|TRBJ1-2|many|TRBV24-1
CATSDPGTGDGYTF
TGTGCCACCAGTGACCCCGGGACAGGGGACGGCTACACCTTC
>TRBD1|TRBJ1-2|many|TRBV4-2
CASSQDKTGWVYGYTF
TGTGCCAGCAGCCAGGATAAGACAGGGTGGGTCTATGGCTACACCTTC
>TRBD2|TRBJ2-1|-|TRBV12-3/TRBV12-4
CASRPGTSVEQFF
TGTGCCAGCAGGCCCGGGACTAGCGTTGAGCAGTTCTTC
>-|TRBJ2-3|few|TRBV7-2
CASSSGGTPRDTQYF
TGTGCCAGCAGCTCCGGCGGGACCCCCAGGGATACGCAGTATTTT
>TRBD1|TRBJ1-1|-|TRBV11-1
CASSWRTGGTEAFF
TGTGCCAGCAGCTGGAGGACAGGGGGGACTGAAGCTTTCTTT
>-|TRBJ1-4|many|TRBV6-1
CASSQSSIDPWNEKLFF
TGTGCCAGCAGTCAGTCCTCTATAGATCCCTGGAATGAAAAACTGTTTTTT
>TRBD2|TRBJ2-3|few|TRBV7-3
CASSRGLAGRTDTQYF
TGTGCCAGCAGCCGGGGACTAGCGGGTCGCACAGATACGCAGTATTTT
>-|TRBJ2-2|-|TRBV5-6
CASSLGGWTGELFF
TGTGCCAGCAGCTTGGGGGGGTGGACCGGGGAGCTGTTTTTT
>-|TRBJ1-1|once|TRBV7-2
CASSSILILAEAFF
TGTGCCAGCAGCTCCATACTGATATTGGCTGAAGCTTTCTTT
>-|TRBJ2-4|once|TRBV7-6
CASSLGGKGSIQYF
TGTGCCAGCAGCTTAGGGGGAAAGGGGAGCATTCAGTACTTC
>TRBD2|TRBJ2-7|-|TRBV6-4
CASSSGGSSYNEQYF
TGTGCCAGCAGTTCGGGAGGGAGCTCCTACAATGAGCAGTACTTC
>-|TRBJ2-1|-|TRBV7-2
CASSKWQGTSSYNEQFF
TGTGCCAGCAGCAAATGGCAGGGGACAAGCTCCTACAATGAGCAGTTCTTC
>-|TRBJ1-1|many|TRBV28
CASSQGGRVATEAFF
TGTGCCAGCAGCCAAGGGGGGAGGGTAGCCACTGAAGCTTTCTTT
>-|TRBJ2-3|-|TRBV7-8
CASSLGDNYLPQYF
TGTGCCAGCAGCTTAGGGGACAACTACCTCCCCCAGTATTTT
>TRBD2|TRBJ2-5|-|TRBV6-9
CASSYQAGAETQYF
TGTGCCAGCAGTTATCAAGCGGGAGCCGAGACCCAGTACTTC
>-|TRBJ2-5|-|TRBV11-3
CASSLGDSVQETQYF
TGTGCCAGCAGCCTCGGAGACAGCGTACAGGAGACCCAGTACTTC
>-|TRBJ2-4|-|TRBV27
CASSLQGSGNIQYF
TGTGCCAGCAGTTTACAGGGATCTGGGAACATTCAGTACTTC
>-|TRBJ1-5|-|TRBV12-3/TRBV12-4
CASSFRVNQPQHF
TGTGCCAGCAGTTTTAGGGTTAATCAGCCCCAGCATTTT
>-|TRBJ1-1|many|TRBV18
CASSPPGLVRNTEAFF
TGTGCCAGCTCACCACCGGGGCTGGTCAGGAACACTGAAGCTTTCTTT
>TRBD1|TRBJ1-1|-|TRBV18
CASSLGTGDTEAFF
TGTGCCAGCTCACTAGGGACAGGGGACACTGAAGCTTTCTTT